This T cell receptor (beta chain) derives from a study of T-cell reconstitution after alpha-beta-depleted transplantation in children. Preparation of the TCRbeta library was carried out with unique molecular identifiers. MiXCR was run by TCRdb on the PCR reads, yielding one entry per CDR3 protein. The sample holds about 830,000 distinct CDR3 sequences, approximately 15% seen once. The CDR3 is 15 amino acids. V lost 6 bases, J lost 10 bases, and 13 bases stayed unmatched. Whole-study findings and limits: From surviving recipient T cells and thymic progenitors came the high day-60 TCRbeta diversity observed in some patients. Newly produced T cells mostly accounted for T-cell counts and diversity one year post-transplant. Alpha-beta T cells present about two months after transplant were reported to originate from several hundred expanded graft clones.

This clonotype was seen many times. Antigen: not known. Sequenced material: PBMCs, mostly from graft donor cells, taken 360 days after TCRalphabeta/CD19-depleted stem cell transplant. The chain carries TRBV12-3 or TRBV12-4 and TRBJ2-1, with 9 bases identical to TRBD1. The receptor was derived from a male patient younger than 18 who had a stem cell transplant for acute lymphoblastic leukemia, so the T cells may come from the graft donor. CDR3 bases: TGTGCCAGCAGGGGGGATGAGAGGGACAGGGAAGAGCAGTTCTTC. It specifies CASRGDERDREEQFF.